This T cell receptor beta chain was recovered during a study of blood T cells in healthy people across ages. Those donating, healthy Caucasian individuals from Russia, were aged about 6 to 100. The germline gives CDR1 DFQATT, CDR2 SNEGSKA (reference sequence). The CDR3 spans 14 residues. Trimming left V 2 bases short and J 2 bases short, with 13 bases between. There are many counts of this clonotype. Sample-barcoded 5' priming and a J-beta primer mix drove a second PCR of 7 to 11 cycles. Each CDR3 protein is one row after TCRdb ran MiXCR on the 5' RACE reads. The sample carries some 1.5 million distinct CDR3 sequences, roughly 27% recorded once.

This chain links TRBV20-1 with TRBJ2-7; no firm D call. The TCR comes from a woman aged 25 to 39 in good health. The sample comprised blood. The CDR3 here is CSARFAADPYEQYF. CDR3 bases: TGCAGTGCTAGATTCGCCGCGGACCCCTACGAGCAGTACTTC.